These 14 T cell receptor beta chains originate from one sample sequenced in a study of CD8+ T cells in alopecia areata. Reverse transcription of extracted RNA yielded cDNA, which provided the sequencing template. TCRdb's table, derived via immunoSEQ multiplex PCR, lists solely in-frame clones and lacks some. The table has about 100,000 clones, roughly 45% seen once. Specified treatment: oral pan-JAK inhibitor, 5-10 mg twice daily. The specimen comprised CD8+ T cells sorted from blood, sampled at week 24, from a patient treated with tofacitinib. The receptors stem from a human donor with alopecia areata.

CDR3 DNA: TGTGCCAGCAGCCCAAATGGAGGCGCTGAAGCTTTCTTT. Amino acid sequence: CASSPNGGAEAFF. V is TRBV11-2 and J is TRBJ1-1; D remains unclear. This CDR3 has 13 amino acids. CDR1 and CDR2 (germline): SGHAT, FQNNGV. The ends were cut back, 5 bases at V and 6 bases at J, with 13 bases in the middle. Variable domain in full (rest from reference TRBV11-2 and TRBJ1-1): EAGVAQSPRYKIIEKRQSVAFWCNPISGHATLYWYQQILGQGPKLLIQFQNNGVVDDSQLPKDRFSAERLKGVDSTLKIQPAKLEDSAVYLCASSPNGGAEAFFGQGTRLTVV.

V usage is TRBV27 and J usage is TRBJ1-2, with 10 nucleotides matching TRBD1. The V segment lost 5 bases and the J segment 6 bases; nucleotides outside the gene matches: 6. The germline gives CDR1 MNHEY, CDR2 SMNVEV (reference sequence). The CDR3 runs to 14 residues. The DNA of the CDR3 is TGTGCCAGCAGTGAACCCGGGACAGGGGATGGCTACACCTTC. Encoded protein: CASSEPGTGDGYTF.

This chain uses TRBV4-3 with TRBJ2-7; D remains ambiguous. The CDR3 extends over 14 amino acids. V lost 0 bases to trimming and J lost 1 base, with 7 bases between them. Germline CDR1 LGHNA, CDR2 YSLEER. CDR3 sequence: CASSQEHLSYEQYF. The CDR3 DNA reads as TGCGCCAGCAGCCAAGAACACCTTTCCTACGAGCAGTACTTC.

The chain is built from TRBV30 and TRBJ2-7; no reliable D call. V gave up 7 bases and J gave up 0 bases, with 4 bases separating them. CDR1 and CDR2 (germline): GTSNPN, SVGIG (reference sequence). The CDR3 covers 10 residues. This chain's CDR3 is CALGSYEQYF. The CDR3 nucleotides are TGTGCCTTGGGCTCCTACGAGCAGTACTTC.

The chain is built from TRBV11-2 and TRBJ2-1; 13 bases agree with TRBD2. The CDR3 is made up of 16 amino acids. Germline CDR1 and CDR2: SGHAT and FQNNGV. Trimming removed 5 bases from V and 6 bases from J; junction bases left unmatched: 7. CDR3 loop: CASSAPGTSGINEQFF. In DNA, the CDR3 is TGTGCCAGCAGCGCCCCCGGGACTAGCGGGATCAATGAGCAGTTCTTC.

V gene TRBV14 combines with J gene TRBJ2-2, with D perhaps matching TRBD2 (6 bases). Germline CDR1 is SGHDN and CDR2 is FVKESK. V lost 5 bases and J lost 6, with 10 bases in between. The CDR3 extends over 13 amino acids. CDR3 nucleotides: TGTGCCAGCAGCTATACTAGCCCCGGGGAGCTGTTTTTT. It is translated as CASSYTSPGELFF.

The CDR3 loop reads CASSLGSNNEQFF. The CDR3 DNA reads TGTGCCAGCAGTTTAGGTTCCAACAATGAGCAGTTCTTC. V and J are TRBV27 and TRBJ2-1; D unclear. This CDR3 region has 13 residues. V dropped 2 bases and J dropped 5 bases, with 7 bases sitting between them. Looked up from germline, CDR1 is MNHEY and CDR2 is SMNVEV (reference sequence).

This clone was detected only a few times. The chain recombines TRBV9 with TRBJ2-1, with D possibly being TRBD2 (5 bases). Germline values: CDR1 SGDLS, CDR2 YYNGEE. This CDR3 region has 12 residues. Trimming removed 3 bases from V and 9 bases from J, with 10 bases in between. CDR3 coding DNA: TGTGCCAGCAGCGAGGGAGTCGGTGAGCAGTTCTTC. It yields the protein CASSEGVGEQFF.

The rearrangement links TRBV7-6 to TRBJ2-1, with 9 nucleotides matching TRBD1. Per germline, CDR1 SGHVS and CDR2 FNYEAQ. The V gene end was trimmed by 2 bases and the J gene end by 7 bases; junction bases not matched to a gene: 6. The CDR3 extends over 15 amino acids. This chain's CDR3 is CASSLLDRGVNEQFF. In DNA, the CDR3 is TGTGCCAGCAGCTTATTGGACAGGGGCGTGAATGAGCAGTTCTTC.

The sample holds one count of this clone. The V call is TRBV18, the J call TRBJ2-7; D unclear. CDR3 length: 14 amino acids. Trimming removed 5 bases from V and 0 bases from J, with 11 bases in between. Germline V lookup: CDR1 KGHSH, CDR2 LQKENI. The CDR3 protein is CASSTVVSSYEQYF. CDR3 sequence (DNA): TGTGCCAGCTCAACCGTTGTGAGCTCCTACGAGCAGTACTTC. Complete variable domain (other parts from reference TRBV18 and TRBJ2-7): NAGVMQNPRHLVRRRGQEARLRCSPMKGHSHVYWYRQLPEEGLKFMVYLQKENIIDESGMPKERFSAEFPKEGPSILRIQQVVRGDSAAYFCASSTVVSSYEQYFGPGTRLTVT.

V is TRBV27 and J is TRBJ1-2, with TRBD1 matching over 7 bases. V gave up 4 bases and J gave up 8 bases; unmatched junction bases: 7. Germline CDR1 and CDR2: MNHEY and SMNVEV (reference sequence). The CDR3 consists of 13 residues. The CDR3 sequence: CASSSTHRGGYTF. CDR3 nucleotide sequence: TGTGCCAGCAGTTCCACCCACAGGGGCGGCTACACCTTC.

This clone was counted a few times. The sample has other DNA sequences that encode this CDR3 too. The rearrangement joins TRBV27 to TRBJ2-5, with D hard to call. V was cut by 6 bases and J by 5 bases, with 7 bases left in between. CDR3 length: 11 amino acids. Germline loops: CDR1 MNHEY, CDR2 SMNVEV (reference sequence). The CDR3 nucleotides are TGTGCCAGCAGCCTAGGGGAGACCCAGTACTTC. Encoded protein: CASSLGETQYF.

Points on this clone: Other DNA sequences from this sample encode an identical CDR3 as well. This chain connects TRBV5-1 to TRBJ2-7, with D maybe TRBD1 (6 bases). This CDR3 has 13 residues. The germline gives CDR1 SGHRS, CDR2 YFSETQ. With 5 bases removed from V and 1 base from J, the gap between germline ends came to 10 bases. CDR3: CASSPGQSYEQYF. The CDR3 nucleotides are TGCGCCAGCAGTCCTGGACAGTCCTACGAGCAGTACTTC.

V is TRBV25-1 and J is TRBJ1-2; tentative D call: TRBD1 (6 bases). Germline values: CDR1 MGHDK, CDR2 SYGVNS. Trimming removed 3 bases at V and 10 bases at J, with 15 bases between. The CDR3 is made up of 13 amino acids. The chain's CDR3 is CASSDRGLFPYTF. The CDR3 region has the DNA TGTGCCAGCAGTGACAGGGGTCTATTCCCCTACACCTTC.